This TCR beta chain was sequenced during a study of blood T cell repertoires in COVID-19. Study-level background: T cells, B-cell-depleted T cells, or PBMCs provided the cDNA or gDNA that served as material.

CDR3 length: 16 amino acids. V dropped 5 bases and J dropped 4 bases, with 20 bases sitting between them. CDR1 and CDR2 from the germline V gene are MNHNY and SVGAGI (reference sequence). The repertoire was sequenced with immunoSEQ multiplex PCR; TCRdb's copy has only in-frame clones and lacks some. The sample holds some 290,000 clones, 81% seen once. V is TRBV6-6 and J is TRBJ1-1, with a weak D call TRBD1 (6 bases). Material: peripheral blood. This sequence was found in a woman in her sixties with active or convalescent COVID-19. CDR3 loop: CASSRPAAGAGTEAFF. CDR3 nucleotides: TGTGCCAGCAGTCGACCTGCCGCGGGGGCCGGCACTGAAGCTTTCTTT.